This entry concerns a single T cell receptor (beta chain). Some clones are missing from TCRdb's copy, which holds only in-frame ones; the method was immunoSEQ multiplex PCR. The table lists about 330,000 clones, about 90% of them singletons. The sample is drawn from a study of blood T cell repertoires in COVID-19. Study-level information: There were acute and convalescent COVID-19 samples, and they came from the United States, Italy and Spain.

The trim removed 4 bases at V and 2 bases at J, leaving 2 bases unmatched. Germline values: CDR1 MDHEN, CDR2 SYDVKM. The CDR3 sequence is 14 residues long. Source material: PBMCs or T cells enriched from blood (not recorded which). The chain couples TRBV28 to TRBJ1-2; TRBD1 matches 9 bases. The origin of this receptor is a woman under 40 who had recovered from COVID-19. The CDR3 loop is CASSSGTGNYGYTF. DNA of the CDR3: TGTGCCAGCAGTTCCGGGACAGGGAACTATGGCTACACCTTC.